A single sample gave rise to the 5 T cell receptor beta chains below, sequenced in a study of read filtering for tumor transcriptome and immune sequencing. Molecular barcoded adaptors covering alpha/delta and beta/gamma chains were used on about 0.4 ug RNA. TCRdb re-analysed the reads in MiXCR, keeping a single row per CDR3 protein. The sample yields about 61,000 distinct CDR3 sequences, roughly 19% seen once. Source material: a population of CD138-negative cells sorted from bone marrow. Receptors originate from a donor over 35 with multiple myeloma.

On this clonotype: A much larger clone differs by one base, so this may be a read error. Given the absence of the conserved phenylalanine or tryptophan at the CDR3 end, a read error is likely. This chain joins TRBV4-1 and TRBJ1-4; 7 bases align to TRBD1. The CDR3 runs to 14 residues. Germline V gives CDR1 MGHRA, CDR2 YSYEKL. Losses at the gene ends were 4 bases for V and 3 bases for J; bases not matched to a gene: 2. CDR3 sequence (DNA): TGCGCCAGCAGCCCTGACAGGGCTAATGAAAAACTGTTTTCT. Translating gives CASSPDRANEKLFS.

In this sample, this clonotype turned up many times. The junction does not match germline at one end; this may be a read error. V is TRBV5-4 and J is TRBJ2-7, with D hard to call. This CDR3 comprises 13 residues. Germline loops: CDR1 SGHNT, CDR2 YYREEE (reference sequence). The CDR3 loop is CASSLSLGHEQYF. As DNA, the CDR3 is TGTGCTAGCAGCTTGTCTCTCGGTCACGAGCAGTACTTC.

In the case of this clonotype: A much larger clone lies one base from this, so it may be a read error. The J gene is TRBJ2-6, the V gene TRBV7-9; weak D call: TRBD1 (5 bases). Germline CDR1 SEHNR, CDR2 FQNEAQ (reference sequence). This CDR3 is 16 amino acids long. As DNA, the CDR3 is TGTGCCAGCAGCTTAGTTCAGGGCGGTGGGGCCAGCGTCCTGACTTTC. Protein product: CASSLVQGGGASVLTF.

Comment on this clonotype: This is likely an artifact of a read error, given a far larger clone one base away. This chain joins TRBV7-2 and TRBJ2-1; 8 nucleotides match TRBD2. V shed 11 bases, J shed 4 bases, and the junction held 13 bases outside the gene matches. This CDR3 has 15 amino acids. Germline V gives CDR1 SGHTA, CDR2 FQGNSA. CDR3 protein: CAGIGTSGGYNEQFF. The DNA of the CDR3 is TGTGCCGGCATAGGCACGTCGGGGGGGTACAATGAGCAGTTCTTC.

This clonotype was detected many times. The genes are TRBV7-9 and TRBJ1-1; weak D call: TRBD1 (6 bases). The CDR3 is 16 residues long. Trimming took off 4 bases at V and 4 bases at J, with 19 bases between the two ends. CDR1 and CDR2 from the germline V gene are SEHNR and FQNEAQ (reference sequence). The CDR3 region has the DNA TGTGCCAGCAGCTCGACGGGACACATGGAGGGCACTGAAGCTTTCTTT. It is translated as CASSSTGHMEGTEAFF. Variable domain in full (rest from reference TRBV7-9 and TRBJ1-1): DTGVSQNPRHKITKRGQNVTFRCDPISEHNRLYWYRQTLGQGPEFLTYFQNEAQLEKSRLLSDRFSAERPKGSFSTLEIQRTEQGDSAMYLCASSSTGHMEGTEAFFGQGTRLTVV.